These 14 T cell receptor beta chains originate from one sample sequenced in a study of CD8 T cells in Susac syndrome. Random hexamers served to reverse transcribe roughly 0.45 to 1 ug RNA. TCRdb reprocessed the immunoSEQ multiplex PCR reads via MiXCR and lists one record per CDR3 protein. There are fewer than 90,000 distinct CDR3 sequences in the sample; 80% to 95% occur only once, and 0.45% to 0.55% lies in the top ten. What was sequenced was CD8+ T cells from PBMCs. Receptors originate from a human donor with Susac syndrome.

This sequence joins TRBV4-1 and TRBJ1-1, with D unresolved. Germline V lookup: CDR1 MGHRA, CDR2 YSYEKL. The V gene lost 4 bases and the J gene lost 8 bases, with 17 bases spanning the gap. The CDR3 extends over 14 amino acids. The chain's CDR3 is CASSLPWGEREAFF. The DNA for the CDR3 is TGCGCCAGCAGCCTCCCTTGGGGAGAAAGAGAAGCTTTCTTT.

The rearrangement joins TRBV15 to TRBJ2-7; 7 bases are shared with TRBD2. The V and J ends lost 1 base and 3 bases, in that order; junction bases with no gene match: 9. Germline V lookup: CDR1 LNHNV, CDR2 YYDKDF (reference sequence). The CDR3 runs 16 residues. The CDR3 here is CATSRAASGLYYEQYF. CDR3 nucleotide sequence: TGTGCCACCAGCAGAGCGGCCTCGGGACTATACTACGAGCAGTACTTC.

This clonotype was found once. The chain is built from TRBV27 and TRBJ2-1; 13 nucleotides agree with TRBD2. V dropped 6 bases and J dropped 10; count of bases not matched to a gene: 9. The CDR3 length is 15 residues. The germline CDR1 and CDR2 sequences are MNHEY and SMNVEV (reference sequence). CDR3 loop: CASSYTSGGASEQFF. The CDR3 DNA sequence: TGTGCCAGCAGCTATACTAGCGGGGGGGCCTCCGAGCAGTTCTTC.

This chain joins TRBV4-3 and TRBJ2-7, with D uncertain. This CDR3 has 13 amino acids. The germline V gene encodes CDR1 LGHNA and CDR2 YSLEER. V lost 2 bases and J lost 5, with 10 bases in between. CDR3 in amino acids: CASSQWGSDEQYF. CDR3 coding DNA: TGCGCCAGCAGCCAATGGGGATCCGACGAGCAGTACTTC.

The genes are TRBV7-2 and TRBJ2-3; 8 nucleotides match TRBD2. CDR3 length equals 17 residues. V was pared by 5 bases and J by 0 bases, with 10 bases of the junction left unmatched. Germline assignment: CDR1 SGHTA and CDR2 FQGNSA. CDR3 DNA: TGTGCCAGCAGCCCGCCCGGGGGGGGGTTAAGCACAGATACGCAGTATTTT. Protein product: CASSPPGGGLSTDTQYF.

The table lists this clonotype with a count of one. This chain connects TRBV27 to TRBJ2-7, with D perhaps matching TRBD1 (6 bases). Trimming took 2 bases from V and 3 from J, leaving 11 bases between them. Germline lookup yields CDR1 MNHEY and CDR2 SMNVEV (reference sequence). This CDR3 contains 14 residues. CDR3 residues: CASSLNSGDYEQYF. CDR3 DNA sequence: TGTGCCAGCAGTTTAAATTCAGGGGACTACGAGCAGTACTTC.

The CDR3 here is CAWSVLSPRDTQYF. The CDR3 nucleotides are TGTGCCTGGAGTGTACTCTCTCCCAGAGATACGCAGTATTTT. This chain connects TRBV30 to TRBJ2-3; unclear D gene. Germline-derived CDR1 and CDR2 are GTSNPN and SVGIG (reference sequence). Between the trimmed V and J ends, which lost 0 bases and 5 bases, there was a span of 12 bases. The length of the CDR3 is 14 residues.

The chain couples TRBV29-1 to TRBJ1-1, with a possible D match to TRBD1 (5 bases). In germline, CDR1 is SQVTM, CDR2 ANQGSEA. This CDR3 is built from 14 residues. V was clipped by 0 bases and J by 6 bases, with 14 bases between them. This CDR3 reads CSVEDPLWGPEAFF. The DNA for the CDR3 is TGCAGCGTTGAAGATCCCCTTTGGGGCCCTGAAGCTTTCTTT. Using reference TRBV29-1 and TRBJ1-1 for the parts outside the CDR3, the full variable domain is SAVISQKPSRDICQRGTSLTIQCQVDSQVTMMFWYRQQPGQSLTLIATANQGSEATYESGFVIDKFPISRPNLTFSTLTVSNMSPEDSSIYLCSVEDPLWGPEAFFGQGTRLTVV.

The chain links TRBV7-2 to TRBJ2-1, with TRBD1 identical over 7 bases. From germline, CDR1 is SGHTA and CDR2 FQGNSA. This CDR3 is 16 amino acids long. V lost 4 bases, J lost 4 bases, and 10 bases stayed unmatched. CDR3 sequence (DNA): TGTGCCAGCAGCTCAGGGGGAACAGTACGTTACAATGAGCAGTTCTTC. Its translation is CASSSGGTVRYNEQFF.

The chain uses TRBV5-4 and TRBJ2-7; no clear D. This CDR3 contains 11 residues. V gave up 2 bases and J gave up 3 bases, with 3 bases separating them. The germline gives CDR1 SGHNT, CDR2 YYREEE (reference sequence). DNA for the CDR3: TGTGCCAGCAGCTTATTCTACGAGCAGTACTTC. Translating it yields CASSLFYEQYF. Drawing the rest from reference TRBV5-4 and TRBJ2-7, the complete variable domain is ETGVTQSPTHLIKTRGQQVTLRCSSQSGHNTVSWYQQALGQGPQFIFQYYREEENGRGNFPPRFSGLQFPNYSSELNVNALELDDSALYLCASSLFYEQYFGPGTRLTVT.

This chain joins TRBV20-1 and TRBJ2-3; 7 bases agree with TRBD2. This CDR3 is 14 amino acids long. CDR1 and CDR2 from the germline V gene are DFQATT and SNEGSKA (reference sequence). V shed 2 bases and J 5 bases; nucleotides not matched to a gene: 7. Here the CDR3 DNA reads TGCAGTGCTAGACGCGGGAGTCCGGGAGATACGCAGTATTTT. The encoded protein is CSARRGSPGDTQYF.

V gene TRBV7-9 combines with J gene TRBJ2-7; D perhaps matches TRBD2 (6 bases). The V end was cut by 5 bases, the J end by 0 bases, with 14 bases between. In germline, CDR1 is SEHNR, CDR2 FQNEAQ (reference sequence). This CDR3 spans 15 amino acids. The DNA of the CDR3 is TGTGCCAGCAGCCCCCTGCGGGGTACCTCCTACGAGCAGTACTTC. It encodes CASSPLRGTSYEQYF.

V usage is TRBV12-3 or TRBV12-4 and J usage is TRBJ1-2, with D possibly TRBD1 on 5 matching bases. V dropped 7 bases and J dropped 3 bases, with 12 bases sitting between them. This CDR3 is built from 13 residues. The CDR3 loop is CASTRGTDYGYTF. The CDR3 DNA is TGTGCCAGCACCCGGGGGACGGACTATGGCTACACCTTC.

CDR3 loop: CSVEDQGPGQETQYF. CDR3 sequence (DNA): TGCAGCGTTGAAGATCAGGGGCCGGGGCAAGAGACCCAGTACTTC. This sequence joins TRBV29-1 and TRBJ2-5; the D gene is possibly TRBD1 (6 bases). Trimming took off 0 bases at V and 2 bases at J, with 13 bases between the two ends. CDR1 is SQVTM, CDR2 ANQGSEA, per germline. The CDR3 sequence is 15 residues long.